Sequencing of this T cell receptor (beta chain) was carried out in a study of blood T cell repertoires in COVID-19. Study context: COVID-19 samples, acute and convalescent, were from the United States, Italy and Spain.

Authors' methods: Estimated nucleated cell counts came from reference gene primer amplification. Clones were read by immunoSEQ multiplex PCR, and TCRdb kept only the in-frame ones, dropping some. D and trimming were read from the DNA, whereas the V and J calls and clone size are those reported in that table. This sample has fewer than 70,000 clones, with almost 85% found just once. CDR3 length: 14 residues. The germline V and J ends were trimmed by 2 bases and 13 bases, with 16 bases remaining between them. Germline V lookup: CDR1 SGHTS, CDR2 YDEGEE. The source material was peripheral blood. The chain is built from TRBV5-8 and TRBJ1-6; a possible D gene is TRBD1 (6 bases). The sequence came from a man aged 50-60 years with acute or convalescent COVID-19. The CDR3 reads CASSFRDIGRPLHF. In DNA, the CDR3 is TGTGCCAGCAGCTTCCGGGACATTGGGCGCCCCCTCCACTTT. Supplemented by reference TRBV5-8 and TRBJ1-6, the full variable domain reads EAGVTQSPTHLIKTRGQQATLRCSPISGHTSVYWYQQALGLGLQFLLWYDEGEERNRGNFPPRFSGRQFPNYSSELNVNALELEDSALYLCASSFRDIGRPLHFGNGTRLTVT.